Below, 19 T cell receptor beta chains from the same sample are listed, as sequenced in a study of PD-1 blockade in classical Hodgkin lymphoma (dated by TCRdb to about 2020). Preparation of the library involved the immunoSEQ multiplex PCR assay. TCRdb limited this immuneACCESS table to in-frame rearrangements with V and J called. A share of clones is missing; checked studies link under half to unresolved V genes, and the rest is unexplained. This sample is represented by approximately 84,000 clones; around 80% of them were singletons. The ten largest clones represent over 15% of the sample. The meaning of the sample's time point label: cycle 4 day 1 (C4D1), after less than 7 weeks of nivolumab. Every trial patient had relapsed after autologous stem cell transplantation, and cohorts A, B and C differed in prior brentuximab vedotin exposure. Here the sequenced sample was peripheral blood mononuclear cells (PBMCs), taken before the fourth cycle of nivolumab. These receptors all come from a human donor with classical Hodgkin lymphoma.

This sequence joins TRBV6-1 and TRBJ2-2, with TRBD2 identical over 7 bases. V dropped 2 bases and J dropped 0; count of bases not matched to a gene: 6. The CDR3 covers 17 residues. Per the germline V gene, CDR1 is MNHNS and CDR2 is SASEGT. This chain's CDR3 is CASSEIWLAANTGELFF. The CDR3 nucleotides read TGTGCCAGCAGTGAAATTTGGCTAGCGGCGAACACCGGGGAGCTGTTTTTT.

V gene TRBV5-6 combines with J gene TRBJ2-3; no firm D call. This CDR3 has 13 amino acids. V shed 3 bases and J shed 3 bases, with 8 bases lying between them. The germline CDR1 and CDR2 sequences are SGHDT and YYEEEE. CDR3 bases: TGTGCCAGCAGCTGGGATTTTACAGATACGCAGTATTTT. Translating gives CASSWDFTDTQYF.

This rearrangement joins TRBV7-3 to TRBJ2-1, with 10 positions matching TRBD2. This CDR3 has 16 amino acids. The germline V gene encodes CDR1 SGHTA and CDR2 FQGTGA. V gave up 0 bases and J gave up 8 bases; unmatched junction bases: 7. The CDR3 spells CASSLTLIAGGHEQFF. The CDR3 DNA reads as TGTGCCAGCAGCTTAACGTTAATAGCGGGGGGCCATGAGCAGTTCTTC.

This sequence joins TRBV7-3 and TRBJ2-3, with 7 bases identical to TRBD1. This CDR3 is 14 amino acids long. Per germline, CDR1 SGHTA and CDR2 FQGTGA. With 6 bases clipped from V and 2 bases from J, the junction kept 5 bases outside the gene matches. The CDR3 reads CASRNRGPTDTQYF. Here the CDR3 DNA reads TGTGCCAGCAGGAATAGGGGGCCCACAGATACGCAGTATTTT.

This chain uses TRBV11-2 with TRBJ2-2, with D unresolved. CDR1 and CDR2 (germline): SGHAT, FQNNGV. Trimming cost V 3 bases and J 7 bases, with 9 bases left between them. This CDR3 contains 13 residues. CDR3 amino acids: CASSFSRVGELFF. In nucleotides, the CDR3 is TGTGCCAGCAGCTTTTCCCGGGTCGGGGAGCTGTTTTTT. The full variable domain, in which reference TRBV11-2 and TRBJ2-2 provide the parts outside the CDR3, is EAGVAQSPRYKIIEKRQSVAFWCNPISGHATLYWYQQILGQGPKLLIQFQNNGVVDDSQLPKDRFSAERLKGVDSTLKIQPAKLEDSAVYLCASSFSRVGELFFGEGSRLTVL.

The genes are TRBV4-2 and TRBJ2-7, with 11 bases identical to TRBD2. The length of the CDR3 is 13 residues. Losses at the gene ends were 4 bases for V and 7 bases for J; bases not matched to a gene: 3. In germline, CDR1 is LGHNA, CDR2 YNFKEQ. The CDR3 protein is CASSLRLAGEQYF. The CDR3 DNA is TGTGCCAGCAGCCTCCGACTAGCGGGAGAGCAGTACTTC.

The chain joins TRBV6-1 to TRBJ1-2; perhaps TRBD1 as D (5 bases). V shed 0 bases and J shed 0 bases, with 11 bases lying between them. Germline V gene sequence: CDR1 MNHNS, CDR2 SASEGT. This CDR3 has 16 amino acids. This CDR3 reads CASSEAGTSSNYGYTF. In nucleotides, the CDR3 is TGTGCCAGCAGTGAAGCAGGGACTTCCTCTAACTATGGCTACACCTTC.

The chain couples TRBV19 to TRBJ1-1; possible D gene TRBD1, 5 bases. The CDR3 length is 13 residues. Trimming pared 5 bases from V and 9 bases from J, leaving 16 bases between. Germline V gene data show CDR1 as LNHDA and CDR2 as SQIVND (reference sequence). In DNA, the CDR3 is TGTGCCAGTAGTGGGGACCCCGCGGGTCAAGCTTTCTTT. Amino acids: CASSGDPAGQAFF.

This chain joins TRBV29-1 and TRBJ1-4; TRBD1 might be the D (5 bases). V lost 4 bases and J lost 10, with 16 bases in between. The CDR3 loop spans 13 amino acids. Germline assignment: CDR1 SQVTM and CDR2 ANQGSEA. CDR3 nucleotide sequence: TGCAGCGTTGGGGAGACAGCACCCGGAAAACTGTTTTTT. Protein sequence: CSVGETAPGKLFF.

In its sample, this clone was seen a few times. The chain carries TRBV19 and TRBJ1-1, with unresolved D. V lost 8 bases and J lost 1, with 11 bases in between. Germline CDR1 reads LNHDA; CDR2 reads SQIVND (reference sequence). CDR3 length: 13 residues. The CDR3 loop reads CASAPGRNTEAFF. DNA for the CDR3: TGTGCCAGTGCTCCGGGAAGGAACACTGAAGCTTTCTTT.

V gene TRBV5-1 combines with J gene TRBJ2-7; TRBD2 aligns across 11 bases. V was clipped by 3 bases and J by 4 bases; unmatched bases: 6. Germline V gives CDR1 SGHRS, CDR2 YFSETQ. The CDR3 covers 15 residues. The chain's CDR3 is CASSSSGLAVYEQYF. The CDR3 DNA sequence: TGCGCCAGCAGCTCCTCGGGACTAGCGGTGTACGAGCAGTACTTC.

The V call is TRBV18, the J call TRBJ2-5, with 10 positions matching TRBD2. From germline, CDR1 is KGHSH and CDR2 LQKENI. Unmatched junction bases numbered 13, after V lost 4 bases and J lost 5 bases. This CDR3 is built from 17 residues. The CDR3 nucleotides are TGTGCCAGCTCACTTGTTAAGCGGGAGGGGACAGCGGAGACCCAGTACTTC. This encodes CASSLVKREGTAETQYF.

In DNA form, the CDR3 reads TGTGCCAGCAGCCCGGGACCGGTAAACACTGAAGCTTTCTTT. Residues: CASSPGPVNTEAFF. The rearrangement joins TRBV7-2 to TRBJ1-1; the D gene is possibly TRBD1 (5 bases). The CDR3 has 14 amino acids. Germline V CDR1 and CDR2: SGHTA, FQGNSA. V was trimmed by 5 bases and J by 2 bases, leaving 12 bases between them.

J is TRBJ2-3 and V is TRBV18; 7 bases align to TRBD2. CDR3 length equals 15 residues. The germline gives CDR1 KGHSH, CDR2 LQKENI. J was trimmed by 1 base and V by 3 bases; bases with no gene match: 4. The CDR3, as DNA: TGTGCCAGCTCACCTACCGCGGGGGGCACAGATACGCAGTATTTT. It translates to CASSPTAGGTDTQYF.

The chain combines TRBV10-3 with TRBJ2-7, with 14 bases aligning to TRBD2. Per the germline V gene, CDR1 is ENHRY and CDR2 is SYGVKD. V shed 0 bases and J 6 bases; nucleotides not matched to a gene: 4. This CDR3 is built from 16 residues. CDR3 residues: CAISESGTSGRFEQYF. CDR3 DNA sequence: TGTGCCATCAGTGAGTCCGGGACTAGCGGGAGATTCGAGCAGTACTTC.

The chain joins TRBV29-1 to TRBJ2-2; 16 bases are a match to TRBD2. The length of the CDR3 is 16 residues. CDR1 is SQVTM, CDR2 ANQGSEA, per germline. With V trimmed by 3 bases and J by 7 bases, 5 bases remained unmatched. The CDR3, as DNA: TGCAGCGTTGAGGGACTAGCGGGAGGGCCGGTCGGGGAGCTGTTTTTT. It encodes CSVEGLAGGPVGELFF.

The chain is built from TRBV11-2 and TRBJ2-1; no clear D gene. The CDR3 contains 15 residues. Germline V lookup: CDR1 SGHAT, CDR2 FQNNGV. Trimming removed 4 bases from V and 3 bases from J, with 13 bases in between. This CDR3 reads CASSSPPGSYNEQFF. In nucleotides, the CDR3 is TGTGCCAGCAGCTCACCCCCCGGAAGCTACAATGAGCAGTTCTTC.

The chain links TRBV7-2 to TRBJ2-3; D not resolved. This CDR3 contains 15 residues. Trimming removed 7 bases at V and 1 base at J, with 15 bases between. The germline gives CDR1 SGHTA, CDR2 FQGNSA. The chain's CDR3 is CASISAGPGTDTQYF. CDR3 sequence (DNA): TGTGCCAGCATCTCCGCAGGACCCGGCACAGATACGCAGTATTTT.

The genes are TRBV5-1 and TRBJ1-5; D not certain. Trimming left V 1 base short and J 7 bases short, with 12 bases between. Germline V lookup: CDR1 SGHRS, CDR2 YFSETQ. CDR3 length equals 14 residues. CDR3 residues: CASSLSSLGQPQHF. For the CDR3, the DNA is TGCGCCAGCAGCTTGTCATCCTTGGGGCAGCCCCAGCATTTT.